A single sample gave rise to the 10 T cell receptor beta chains below, sequenced in a study of Ad26.COV2.S vaccination and SARS-CoV-2 variants. Stated treatment: some 20 received Ad26.COV2.S at low or high dose, single or two shots; about 5 received placebo; per-sample allocation not given. Each sample was drawn 63 days after the first injection (of vaccine or placebo). The assay was immunoSEQ multiplex PCR, and TCRdb's table has in-frame clones only and misses some. The sample records about 330,000 clones, 90% being singletons. Sequences were derived from peripheral blood, sampled in a trial of Ad26.COV2.S vaccine versus placebo. The receptor set was obtained from a person aged 18-60 years who received the Ad26.COV2.S COVID-19 vaccine or a placebo.

The DNA of the CDR3 is TGTGCCAGCAGCCCACAGGGGCCCGTCACCGGGGAGCTGTTTTTT. Its translation is CASSPQGPVTGELFF. V is TRBV7-7 and J is TRBJ2-2; 7 bases match TRBD1. The CDR3 contains 15 residues. Trimming took 5 bases from V and 4 from J; bases not matched to a gene: 7. The V gene's germline CDR1 is SSHAT and CDR2 FNYEAQ (reference sequence).

The rearrangement uses TRBV4-1 and TRBJ2-7; D is unclear. With 4 bases removed from V and 3 bases from J, the gap between germline ends came to 16 bases. Germline assignment: CDR1 MGHRA and CDR2 YSYEKL. There are 15 residues in the CDR3. In DNA form, the CDR3 reads TGCGCCAGCAGCCCCATCAGGAGTATCTTCTACGAGCAGTACTTC. Amino acids: CASSPIRSIFYEQYF.

The chain employs TRBV30 and TRBJ1-2; TRBD1 aligns across 9 bases. CDR1 GTSNPN and CDR2 SVGIG come from the germline V gene (reference sequence). The CDR3 totals 16 residues. Germline trimming cut 0 bases from V and 6 bases from J; bases unmatched to any gene: 11. In DNA form, the CDR3 reads TGTGCCTGGAGTGTCGGGGCCGGGACAGGGTATAATGGCTACACCTTC. Its protein product is CAWSVGAGTGYNGYTF.

This clone turned up a few times. The chain links TRBV19 to TRBJ1-1; 10 nucleotides line up with TRBD1. CDR3 size: 15 residues. The germline CDR1 and CDR2 sequences are LNHDA and SQIVND (reference sequence). V lost 5 bases to trimming and J lost 5 bases; unmatched junction nucleotides: 8. This CDR3 reads CASSSRDRGHTEAFF. As DNA, the CDR3 is TGTGCCAGTAGTTCTCGCGACAGGGGGCATACTGAAGCTTTCTTT.

CDR3 protein: CASSPHSNQPQHF. CDR3 sequence (DNA): TGTGCCAGCAGCCCGCATAGCAATCAGCCCCAGCATTTT. The chain recombines TRBV7-6 with TRBJ1-5, with D unresolved. This CDR3 comprises 13 residues. Trimming took 5 bases from V and 0 from J, leaving 5 bases between them. Germline values: CDR1 SGHVS, CDR2 FNYEAQ.

The chain carries TRBV10-3 and TRBJ2-5, with a tentative D call TRBD1 (5 bases). The CDR3 loop spans 14 amino acids. V gave up 2 bases and J gave up 3 bases, with 10 bases separating them. CDR1 is ENHRY, CDR2 SYGVKD, per germline. The CDR3 loop reads CAISEGALEETQYF. DNA of the CDR3: TGTGCCATCAGTGAGGGGGCCTTGGAAGAGACCCAGTACTTC.

J is TRBJ2-2 and V is TRBV19; D is possibly TRBD1 (5 bases). The CDR3 covers 15 residues. V shed 0 bases and J shed 0 bases, with 5 bases lying between them. Germline V gene lookup returns CDR1 LNHDA and CDR2 SQIVND (reference sequence). CDR3 loop: CASSIDRANTGELFF. CDR3 sequence (DNA): TGTGCCAGTAGTATAGACAGGGCGAACACCGGGGAGCTGTTTTTT. Supplemented by reference TRBV19 and TRBJ2-2, the full variable domain reads DGGITQSPKYLFRKEGQNVTLSCEQNLNHDAMYWYRQDPGQGLRLIYYSQIVNDFQKGDIAEGYSVSREKKESFPLTVTSAQKNPTAFYLCASSIDRANTGELFFGEGSRLTVL.

The rearrangement uses TRBV2 and TRBJ2-3, with D hard to call. CDR1 and CDR2 from the germline V gene are SNHLY and FYNNEI. This CDR3 spans 13 amino acids. The V gene lost 8 bases and the J gene lost 2 bases, with 11 bases spanning the gap. The CDR3 nucleotides read TGTGCCAGCCCGAGTCCGATCACAGATACGCAGTATTTT. It specifies CASPSPITDTQYF.

This clone appeared a single time. This chain uses TRBV11-3 with TRBJ1-4; 9 positions agree with TRBD1. Losses at the gene ends were 5 bases for V and 5 bases for J; bases not matched to a gene: 3. CDR3 length: 14 amino acids. In germline, CDR1 is SGHNT, CDR2 YENEEA. In DNA, the CDR3 is TGTGCCAGCAGCCGGGACAGGGAGAATGAAAAACTGTTTTTT. Translating gives CASSRDRENEKLFF. Full variable domain (remainder filled in from reference TRBV11-3 and TRBJ1-4): EAGVVQSPRYKIIEKKQPVAFWCNPISGHNTLYWYLQNLGQGPELLIRYENEEAVDDSQLPKDRFSAERLKGVDSTLKIQPAELGDSAVYLCASSRDRENEKLFFGSGTQLSVL.

The count of this clone is one. J is TRBJ1-5 and V is TRBV4-1; D uncertain. Between the trimmed V and J ends, which lost 0 bases and 7 bases, there was a span of 10 bases. CDR3 length: 14 residues. From germline, CDR1 is MGHRA and CDR2 YSYEKL. CDR3 in DNA: TGCGCCAGCAGCCAAGATCTTATGGGCCAGCCCCAGCATTTT. Translating gives CASSQDLMGQPQHF.